A selection of T cell receptor beta chains follows, all from one sample in a study of cytomegalovirus exposure and HLA in healthy donors. Profiled with immunoSEQ multiplex PCR; TCRdb holds only in-frame clones, not every one. The sample lists 140,000 to 150,000 clones, around 72% occurring once. Sequenced: PBMCs. Source of these receptors: a man between 40 and 49 years old in good health and CMV-seronegative. Both conserved end residues are part of each CDR3. Fields, in order: J gene, D gene, clone size, V gene, CDR3 protein, CDR3 DNA. D genes are given only for firm matches. Size values are once, few and many counts, or a class for expanded clones, and some rows have none.

>TRBJ1-4|-|medium-sized|TRBV4-1
CASSPVVGGNEKLFF
TGCGCCAGCAGCCCCGTCGTGGGGGGAAATGAAAAACTGTTTTTT
>TRBJ2-3|-|-|TRBV7-9
CASSLAPFRGTSTDTQYF
TGTGCCAGCAGCTTAGCGCCGTTCAGGGGCACTAGCACAGATACGCAGTATTTT
>TRBJ2-1|TRBD1|-|TRBV15
CATSSRDRGPEFF
TGTGCCACCAGCAGCCGGGACAGGGGCCCGGAGTTCTTC
>TRBJ2-5|TRBD1|-|TRBV6-1
CASTWTGTGETQYF
TGTGCCAGCACCTGGACAGGGACTGGGGAGACCCAGTACTTC
>TRBJ1-1|TRBD1|few|TRBV9
CASSVGTGNTEAFF
TGTGCCAGCAGCGTTGGGACAGGGAACACTGAAGCTTTCTTT
>TRBJ2-7|TRBD1|-|TRBV28
CASSPLLQGMYEQYF
TGTGCCAGCAGTCCGCTCCTACAGGGGATGTACGAGCAGTACTTC
>TRBJ1-6|TRBD1|few|TRBV6-5
CASSSAGTGISPLHF
TGTGCCAGCAGTTCAGCCGGGACAGGGATTTCACCCCTCCACTTT
>TRBJ2-2|-|-|TRBV4-1
CASSPRRGGRTGELFF
TGCGCCAGCAGCCCCAGGAGGGGGGGCCGCACCGGGGAGCTGTTTTTT
>TRBJ2-1|TRBD2|once|TRBV5-1
CASSKLAGAGNEQFF
TGCGCCAGCAGCAAGCTAGCGGGAGCAGGGAATGAGCAGTTCTTC
>TRBJ2-5|-|-|TRBV5-1
CASSLEAGTQYF
TGCGCCAGCAGCTTGGAGGCGGGGACCCAGTACTTC
>TRBJ1-1|-|few|TRBV28
CASTAGVRTEAFF
TGTGCCAGCACCGCCGGGGTCCGGACTGAAGCTTTCTTT
>TRBJ2-5|TRBD2|-|TRBV7-3
CASSWGGGAGETQYF
TGTGCCAGCAGCTGGGGCGGGGGGGCCGGAGAGACCCAGTACTTC
>TRBJ2-5|-|-|TRBV11-3
CAQARGTAVRETQYF
TGTGCCCAGGCCCGCGGGACAGCAGTTCGCGAGACCCAGTACTTC
>TRBJ1-5|TRBD1|-|TRBV18
CASSPRTGDQPQNF
TGTGCCAGCTCACCACGGACAGGGGATCAGCCCCAGAATTTT
>TRBJ2-7|-|-|TRBV6-1
CASENRDLHEQYF
TGTGCCAGCGAGAACAGGGATTTGCACGAGCAGTACTTC
>TRBJ2-3|TRBD2|-|TRBV5-1
CASSGTSGGATDTQYF
TGCGCCAGCAGCGGGACTAGCGGGGGGGCAACAGATACGCAGTATTTT
>TRBJ1-4|-|-|TRBV6-5
CASSLGTFSIGEKLFF
TGTGCCAGCAGTTTAGGGACATTCTCGATAGGTGAAAAACTGTTTTTT
>TRBJ2-5|TRBD2|few|TRBV5-4
CASGLAGGPETQYF
TGTGCCAGTGGACTAGCGGGGGGGCCGGAGACCCAGTACTTC
>TRBJ2-7|-|-|TRBV7-2
CASSQTNFVGYEQYF
TGTGCCAGCAGCCAGACCAATTTCGTCGGGTACGAGCAGTACTTC
>TRBJ2-7|TRBD1|-|TRBV6-5
CASRRRQGNYEQYF
TGTGCCAGCAGACGTCGACAGGGAAACTACGAGCAGTACTTC
>TRBJ1-5|TRBD1|once|TRBV6-1
CASSESHRGRGQPQHF
TGTGCCAGCAGTGAATCCCACAGGGGGCGCGGTCAGCCCCAGCATTTT
>TRBJ2-7|-|-|TRBV28
CASSPTAAYEQYF
TGTGCCAGCAGTCCCACAGCTGCCTACGAGCAGTACTTC
>TRBJ1-5|-|-|TRBV19
CASSIGDNQPQHF
TGTGCCAGTAGTATCGGGGACAATCAGCCCCAGCATTTT
>TRBJ2-7|-|-|TRBV6-5
CASTRRAEQYGEQYF
TGTGCCAGCACCCGGCGGGCGGAGCAGTACGGCGAGCAGTACTTC
>TRBJ1-1|-|few|TRBV23-1
CASSQSGGTEAFF
TGCGCCAGCAGTCAATCCGGAGGCACTGAAGCTTTCTTT
>TRBJ1-4|-|-|TRBV6-6
CASSPVWAEKLFF
TGTGCCAGCAGTCCCGTATGGGCCGAAAAACTGTTTTTT
>TRBJ1-2|-|-|TRBV5-6
CASSFGQAGVYTF
TGTGCCAGCAGCTTTGGCCAGGCGGGAGTCTACACCTTC
>TRBJ1-4|TRBD1|-|TRBV16
CASSQGTGYEKLFF
TGTGCCAGCAGCCAAGGGACAGGGTATGAAAAACTGTTTTTT
>TRBJ2-7|TRBD2|-|TRBV19
CASSPGGGRHEQYF
TGTGCCAGTAGCCCGGGGGGAGGGCGTCACGAGCAGTACTTC
>TRBJ2-7|-|-|TRBV6-1
CASSEVGVGGEQYF
TGTGCCAGCAGTGAAGTGGGGGTCGGGGGCGAGCAGTACTTC
>TRBJ1-6|-|once|TRBV19
CASSIGVYNSPLHF
TGTGCCAGTAGTATAGGAGTCTATAATTCACCCCTCCACTTT
>TRBJ1-3|-|-|TRBV2
CASTLRRVRGNTIYF
TGTGCCAGCACCCTCCGGCGGGTTAGAGGAAACACCATATATTTT
>TRBJ2-3|TRBD1|few|TRBV7-6
CASSPRTGVGDTQYF
TGTGCCAGCAGCCCGAGGACAGGGGTTGGGGATACGCAGTATTTT
>TRBJ1-4|TRBD1|-|TRBV2
CASSPPRTGAGEKLFF
TGTGCCAGCAGTCCCCCCAGGACAGGGGCGGGCGAAAAACTGTTTTTT
>TRBJ1-1|-|-|TRBV2
CASISNPRETAKCGAFF
TGTGCCAGCATCAGCAACCCTCGTGAGACAGCGAAATGCGGAGCTTTCTTT
>TRBJ2-1|-|-|TRBV6-5
CASSYLGRDEQFF
TGTGCCAGCAGTTACTTAGGGCGGGATGAGCAGTTCTTC
>TRBJ2-7|TRBD2|-|TRBV6-5
CASSYPIAGGVVEYF
TGTGCCAGCAGTTACCCTATAGCGGGAGGGGTAGTTGAGTACTTC
>TRBJ1-2|TRBD1|-|TRBV6-5
CASSRGTGDGYTF
TGTGCCAGCAGTCGCGGGACAGGGGATGGCTACACCTTC
>TRBJ2-7|-|few|TRBV4-1
CASSQGSRVPYEQYF
TGCGCCAGCAGCCAAGGAAGTCGGGTCCCCTACGAGCAGTACTTC
>TRBJ1-1|TRBD1|-|TRBV5-1
CASSLEGARGTEAFF
TGCGCCAGCAGCTTGGAGGGGGCGCGGGGCACTGAAGCTTTCTTT
>TRBJ2-7|TRBD2|-|TRBV5-5
CASSLGLAEYEQYF
TGTGCCAGCAGCTTGGGACTAGCAGAGTACGAGCAGTACTTC
>TRBJ2-1|-|-|TRBV30
CAWSLSRYEQFF
TGTGCCTGGAGTTTGAGCAGGTATGAGCAGTTCTTC
>TRBJ1-5|-|once|TRBV30
CAWSPTGNQPQHF
TGTGCCTGGAGTCCGACAGGCAATCAGCCCCAGCATTTT
>TRBJ1-4|TRBD1|few|TRBV27
CASSTYGAGGFEKLFF
TGTGCCAGCAGCACCTACGGGGCAGGGGGCTTTGAAAAACTGTTTTTT
>TRBJ1-1|-|-|TRBV7-9
CASSLSGPNTEAFF
TGTGCCAGCAGCTTATCGGGTCCGAACACTGAAGCTTTCTTT
>TRBJ2-7|TRBD2|-|TRBV6-6
CASRMRVAGGEDEQYF
TGTGCCAGCAGAATGAGGGTAGCGGGGGGTGAGGACGAGCAGTACTTC
>TRBJ1-1|-|-|TRBV15
CATSQDRMNTEAFF
TGTGCCACCAGCCAGGATCGGATGAACACTGAAGCTTTCTTT
>TRBJ1-5|TRBD1|-|TRBV15
CATSRDWGQREDSNQPQHF
TGTGCCACCAGCAGAGATTGGGGACAGAGAGAAGATAGCAATCAGCCCCAGCATTTT
>TRBJ2-5|-|few|TRBV18
CASSPQVGAETQYF
TGTGCCAGCTCACCACAGGTGGGGGCGGAGACCCAGTACTTC
>TRBJ2-3|-|-|TRBV6-5
CATRDSANTDTQYF
TGTGCCACCCGGGACTCAGCGAACACAGATACGCAGTATTTT
>TRBJ1-2|TRBD1|-|TRBV4-2
CASSQEGRGRYGYTF
TGTGCCAGCAGCCAAGAGGGCAGGGGGCGATATGGCTACACCTTC
>TRBJ1-2|-|few|TRBV29-1
CSVARQAGYTF
TGCAGCGTTGCTCGACAGGCTGGCTACACCTTC
>TRBJ1-6|-|-|TRBV5-1
CASSASTGSVAPLHF
TGCGCCAGCAGCGCCTCCACGGGGTCAGTCGCACCCCTCCACTTT